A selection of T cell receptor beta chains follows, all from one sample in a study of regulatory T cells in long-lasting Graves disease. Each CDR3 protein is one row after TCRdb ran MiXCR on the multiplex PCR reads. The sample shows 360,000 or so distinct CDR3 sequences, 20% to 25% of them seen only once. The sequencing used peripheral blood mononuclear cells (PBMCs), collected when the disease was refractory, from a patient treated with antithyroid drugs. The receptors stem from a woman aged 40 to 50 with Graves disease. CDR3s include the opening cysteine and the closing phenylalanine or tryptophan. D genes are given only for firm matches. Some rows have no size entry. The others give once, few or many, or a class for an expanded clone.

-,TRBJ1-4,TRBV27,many,TGTGCCAGCACCTCCCCGTTGTTGGAAAAACTGTTTTTT,CASTSPLLEKLFF
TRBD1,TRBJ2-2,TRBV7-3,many,TGTGCCAGCAGCGCGACAGGGTGGCGAACCGGGGAGCTGTTTTTT,CASSATGWRTGELFF
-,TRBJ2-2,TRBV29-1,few,TGCAGCGTTGTAGGGATTAGGGCCGGGGAGCTGTTTTTT,CSVVGIRAGELFF
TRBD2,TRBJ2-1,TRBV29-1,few,TGCAGCGCGACTAGCGGGAGTGACAATGAGCAGTTCTTC,CSATSGSDNEQFF
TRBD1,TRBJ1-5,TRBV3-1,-,TGTGCCAGCAGCCAAGGCTTCGGGACAGGGCTCCAGCCCCAGCATTTT,CASSQGFGTGLQPQHF
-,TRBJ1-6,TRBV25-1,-,TGTGCCAGCAGTGAGATCGGACTGAGGAATTCACTCCTCCACTTT,CASSEIGLRNSLLHF
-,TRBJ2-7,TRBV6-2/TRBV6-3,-,TGTGCCAGCAGTTTTGCTGTGGCCTACGAGCAGTACTTC,CASSFAVAYEQYF
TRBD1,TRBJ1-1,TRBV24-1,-,TGTGCCACCAGGGACAGGCGGAACACTGAAGCTTTCTTT,CATRDRRNTEAFF
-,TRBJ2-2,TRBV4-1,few,TGCGCCAGCAGCCCTAACCTAGCGATCAACACCGGGGAGCTGTTTTTT,CASSPNLAINTGELFF
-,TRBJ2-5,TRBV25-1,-,TGTGCCAGCAGTGTACCAGCCCAAGAGACCCAGTACTTC,CASSVPAQETQYF
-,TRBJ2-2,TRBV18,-,TGTGCCAGCTCACCACCGGACGGAGTGGCCGGGGAGCTGTTTTTT,CASSPPDGVAGELFF
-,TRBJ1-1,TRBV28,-,TGTGCCAGCAGTTTATTACAGGCGAATGGGGCTTTCTTT,CASSLLQANGAFF
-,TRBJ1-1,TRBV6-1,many,TGTGCCGTCAGGGGACGGCTGAACACTGAAGCTTTCTTT,CAVRGRLNTEAFF
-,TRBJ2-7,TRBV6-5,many,TGTGCCAGCAGTTACGCAGGGGACTCCTACGAGCAGTACTTC,CASSYAGDSYEQYF
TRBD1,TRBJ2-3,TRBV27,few,TGTGCCAGCAGACCTCCCTTCCGGGACAGGGTAACAGATACGCAGTATTTT,CASRPPFRDRVTDTQYF
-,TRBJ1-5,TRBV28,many,TGTGCCAGCAGTTGGACAGAGACTAGCAATCAGCCCCAGCATTTT,CASSWTETSNQPQHF
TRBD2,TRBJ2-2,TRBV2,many,TGTGCCAGCAGTGAAGATATTAGCGGGACCGGGGAGCTGTTTTTT,CASSEDISGTGELFF
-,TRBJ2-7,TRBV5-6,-,TGTGCCAGCAGCTGGACAACAGGGAAGTACGAGCAGTACTTC,CASSWTTGKYEQYF
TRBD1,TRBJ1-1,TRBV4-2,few,TGTGCCAGCAGACTGCGACAGGGGATTGAAGCTTTCTTT,CASRLRQGIEAFF
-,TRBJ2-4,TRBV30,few,TGTGCCTCCACAATCTGGAAAAACATTCAGTACTTC,CASTIWKNIQYF
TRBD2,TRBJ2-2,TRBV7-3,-,TGCGCCAGCAGCCCGGGACTAGCGGGAGGTTCCGGGGAGCTGTTTTTT,CASSPGLAGGSGELFF
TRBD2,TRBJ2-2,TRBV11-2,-,TGTGCCAGCAGCTTAGTACCTAGCGGAAAATGGCCCGGGGAGCTGTTTTTT,CASSLVPSGKWPGELFF
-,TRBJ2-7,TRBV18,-,TGTGCCAGCTCACCCGAGGGACCTGGCTCCTACGAGCAGTACTTC,CASSPEGPGSYEQYF
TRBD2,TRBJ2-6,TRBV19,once,TGTGCCAGTAGTCCTCTAGCGGGAAGCTCTGGGGCCAACGTCCTGACTTTC,CASSPLAGSSGANVLTF
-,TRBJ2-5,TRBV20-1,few,TGCAGTGCTAGGGGCTATCAAGAGACCCAGTACTTC,CSARGYQETQYF
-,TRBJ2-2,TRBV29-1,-,TGCAGCGTCCCGGGTCCGAACACCGGGGAGCTGTTTTTT,CSVPGPNTGELFF
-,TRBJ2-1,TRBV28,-,TGTGCCAGCAGTGAACCCTCCAGGGCCTCAATAAATGAGCAGTTCTTC,CASSEPSRASINEQFF
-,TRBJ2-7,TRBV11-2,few,TGTGCCAGCAGCAGGCTCCAAGGATCCCCGAGGGGGCAGTACTTC,CASSRLQGSPRGQYF
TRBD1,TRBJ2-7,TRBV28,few,TGTGCCAGCAGATACCGGGACAGGGCCTACGAGCAGTACTTC,CASRYRDRAYEQYF
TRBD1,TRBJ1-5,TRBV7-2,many,TGTGCCAGCAGCGAGGGACAGGGGCGTCAGCCCCAGCATTTT,CASSEGQGRQPQHF
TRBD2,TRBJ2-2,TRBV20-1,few,TGCAGTGCTAGCCCTCACGACGGGAGGGCCTTCACCGGGGAGCTGTTTTTT,CSASPHDGRAFTGELFF